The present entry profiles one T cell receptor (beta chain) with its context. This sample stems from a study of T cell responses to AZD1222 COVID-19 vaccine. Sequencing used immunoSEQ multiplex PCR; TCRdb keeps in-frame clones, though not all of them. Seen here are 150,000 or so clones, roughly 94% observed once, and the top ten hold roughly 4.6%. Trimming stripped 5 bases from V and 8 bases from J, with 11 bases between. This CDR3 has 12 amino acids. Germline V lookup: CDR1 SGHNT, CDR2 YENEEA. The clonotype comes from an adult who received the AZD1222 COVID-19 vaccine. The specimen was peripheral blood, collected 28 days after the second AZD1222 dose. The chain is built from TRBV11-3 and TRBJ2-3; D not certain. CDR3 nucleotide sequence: TGTGCCAGCAGCGGGCCAGGCGGTACGCAGTATTTT. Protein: CASSGPGGTQYF.